A selection of T cell receptor beta chains follows, all from one sample in a study of PD-L1 blockade in urothelial cancer. TCRdb keeps only in-frame clones here, not all; method: immunoSEQ multiplex PCR. Here the sample spans 70,000 to 100,000 clones, 84% being singletons. Sequenced here: PBMCs, sampled around atezolizumab (anti-PD-L1) treatment. The source is a man between 60 and 70 years old with urothelial cancer. CDR3s include the opening cysteine and the closing phenylalanine or tryptophan. Each record gives: V gene, J gene, CDR3 protein.

TRBV6-1,TRBJ2-5,CASSEWGTGGGGQETQYF
TRBV21-1,TRBJ1-1,CASSRGQMAFF
TRBV9,TRBJ2-1,CASSPGQGRGEQFF
TRBV29-1,TRBJ2-1,CSVAWTLHNEQFF
TRBV2,TRBJ2-3,CASSEGVGGAETDTQYF
TRBV19,TRBJ1-3,CASSIGDRGGNTIYF
TRBV9,TRBJ1-1,CASSQGGTEAFF
TRBV9,TRBJ2-3,CASSVGDDLDTQYF
TRBV19,TRBJ1-5,CASSDQGNNQPQHF
TRBV7-6,TRBJ2-3,CASSSRGGRASTDTQYF
TRBV19,TRBJ2-7,CASSIYLGVGYEQYF
TRBV6-5,TRBJ2-7,CASSPNPRRYEQYF
TRBV4-2,TRBJ2-3,CASSQEYLAGGHTDTQYF
TRBV4-2,TRBJ1-6,CASSAPDRRGGTPLHF
TRBV7-8,TRBJ2-7,CASSLDLPEGVPRLREQYF
TRBV5-1,TRBJ2-7,CASSLRLRTASHEQYF
TRBV9,TRBJ2-1,CASSVASGSAYNEQFF
TRBV10-3,TRBJ2-5,CAIGARLAGGGETQYF
TRBV2,TRBJ2-3,CASRGQGFADTQYF
TRBV7-8,TRBJ2-1,CASSPPVVYEQFF
TRBV10-1,TRBJ1-3,CASSLQGSDTIYF
TRBV2,TRBJ2-3,CASSEGWLAGTDTQYF
TRBV29-1,TRBJ2-2,CSVEGTGSPGELFF
TRBV5-1,TRBJ2-7,CASSPGTGVGYEQYF
TRBV5-4,TRBJ2-7,CASSSQDRTGVYEQYF
TRBV6-5,TRBJ1-2,CASSYEGGGGYTF
TRBV19,TRBJ2-5,CASSTQGAQETQYF
TRBV15,TRBJ2-6,CATSPQGLKTSGANVLTF
TRBV28,TRBJ1-5,CASSLPGQAYSNQPQHF
TRBV28,TRBJ1-5,CASSPRGNQPQHF
TRBV19,TRBJ2-3,CASSTPRPGLLTDTQYF
TRBV4-1,TRBJ2-5,CASSQEYSGKETQYF
TRBV11-2,TRBJ1-2,CASSSTGTGLFYGYTF
TRBV6-1,TRBJ2-2,CASSSTSGGTGELFF
TRBV25-1,TRBJ2-1,CASSEYRRDEQFF
TRBV7-2,TRBJ2-3,CASSLYTDTQYF
TRBV16,TRBJ1-5,CASSQSSGGQPQHF
TRBV7-9,TRBJ1-2,CASSPGQGYGYTF
TRBV7-9,TRBJ2-7,CASGSLGTGSYEQYF
TRBV2,TRBJ1-5,CASSGEGSVSNQPQHF
TRBV19,TRBJ2-1,CASSRPRQGGNEQFF
TRBV27,TRBJ1-2,CASSSGVYGYTF
TRBV7-8,TRBJ2-7,CASSLRGRGDYEQYF
TRBV7-8,TRBJ1-4,CASSLGPGRTNEKLFF
TRBV7-2,TRBJ2-7,CASSLAGGATYEQYF
TRBV11-2,TRBJ2-5,CASSRDSQETQYF
TRBV27,TRBJ2-7,CASSGLAGEQYF
TRBV29-1,TRBJ1-4,CSVTEQINEKLFF